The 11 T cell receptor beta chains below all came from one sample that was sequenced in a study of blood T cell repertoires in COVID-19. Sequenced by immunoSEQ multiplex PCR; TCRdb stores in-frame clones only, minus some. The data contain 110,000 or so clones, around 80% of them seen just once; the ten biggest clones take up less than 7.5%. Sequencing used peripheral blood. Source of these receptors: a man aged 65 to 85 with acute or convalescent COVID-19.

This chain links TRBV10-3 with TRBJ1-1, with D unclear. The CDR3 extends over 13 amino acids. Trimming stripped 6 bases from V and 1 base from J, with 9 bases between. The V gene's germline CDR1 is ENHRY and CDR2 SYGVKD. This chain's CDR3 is CAISLTQNTEAFF. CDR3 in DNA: TGTGCCATCAGCCTTACTCAGAACACTGAAGCTTTCTTT.

The CDR3 reads CASSLSGGTEAFF. CDR3 bases: TGTGCCAGCAGCTTATCAGGGGGCACTGAAGCTTTCTTT. This chain links TRBV11-3 with TRBJ1-1; 7 bases fit TRBD1. Germline V gene sequence: CDR1 SGHNT, CDR2 YENEEA. The CDR3 extends over 13 amino acids. J was trimmed by 4 bases and V by 2 bases; bases with no gene match: 1.

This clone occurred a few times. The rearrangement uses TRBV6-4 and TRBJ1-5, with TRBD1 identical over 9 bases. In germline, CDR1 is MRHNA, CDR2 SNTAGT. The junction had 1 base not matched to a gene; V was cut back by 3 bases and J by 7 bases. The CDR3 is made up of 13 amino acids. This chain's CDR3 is CASSEGTGQPQHF. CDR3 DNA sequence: TGTGCCAGCAGTGAAGGGACAGGGCAGCCCCAGCATTTT.

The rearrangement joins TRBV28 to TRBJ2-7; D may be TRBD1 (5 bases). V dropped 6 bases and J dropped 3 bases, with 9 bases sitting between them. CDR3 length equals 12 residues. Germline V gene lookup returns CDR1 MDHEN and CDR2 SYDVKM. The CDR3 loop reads CASRSGFYEQYF. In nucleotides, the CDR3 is TGTGCCAGCAGGTCAGGGTTCTACGAGCAGTACTTC.

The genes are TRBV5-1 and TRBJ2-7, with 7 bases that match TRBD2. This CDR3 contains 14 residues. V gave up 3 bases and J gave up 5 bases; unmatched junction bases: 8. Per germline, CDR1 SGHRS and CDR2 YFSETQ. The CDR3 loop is CASSSNERDHEQYF. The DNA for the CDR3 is TGCGCCAGCAGCTCCAATGAGCGGGATCACGAGCAGTACTTC.

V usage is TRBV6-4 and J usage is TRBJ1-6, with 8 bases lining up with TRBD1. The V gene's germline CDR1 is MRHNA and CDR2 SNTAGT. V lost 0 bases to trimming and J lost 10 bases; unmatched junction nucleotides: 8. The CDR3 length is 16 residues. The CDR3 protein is CASSDSNTGGFSPLHF. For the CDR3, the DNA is TGTGCCAGCAGTGACTCGAACACAGGGGGGTTCTCACCCCTCCACTTT.

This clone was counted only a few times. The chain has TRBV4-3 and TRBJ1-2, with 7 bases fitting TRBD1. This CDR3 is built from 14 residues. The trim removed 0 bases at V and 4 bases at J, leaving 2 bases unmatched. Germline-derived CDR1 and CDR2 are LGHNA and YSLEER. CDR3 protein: CASSQETGPYGYTF. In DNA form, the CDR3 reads TGCGCCAGCAGCCAAGAGACAGGGCCCTATGGCTACACCTTC.

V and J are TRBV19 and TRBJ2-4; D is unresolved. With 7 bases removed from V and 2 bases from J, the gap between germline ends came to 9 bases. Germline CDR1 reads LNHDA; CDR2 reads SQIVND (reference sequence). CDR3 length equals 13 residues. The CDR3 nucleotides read TGTGCCAGTATGGCCAAAACCAAAAACATTCAGTACTTC. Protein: CASMAKTKNIQYF.

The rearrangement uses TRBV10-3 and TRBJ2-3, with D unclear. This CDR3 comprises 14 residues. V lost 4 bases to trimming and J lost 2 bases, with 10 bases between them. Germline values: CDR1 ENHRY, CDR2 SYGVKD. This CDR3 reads CAISATLFTDTQYF. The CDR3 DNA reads TGTGCCATCAGTGCGACTTTATTCACAGATACGCAGTATTTT.

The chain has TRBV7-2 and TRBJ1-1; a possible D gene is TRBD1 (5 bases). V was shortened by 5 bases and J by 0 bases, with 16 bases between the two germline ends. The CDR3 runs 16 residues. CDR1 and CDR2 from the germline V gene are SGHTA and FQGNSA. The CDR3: CASSLMTGGVNTEAFF. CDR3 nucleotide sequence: TGTGCCAGCAGCCTCATGACCGGGGGGGTGAACACTGAAGCTTTCTTT.

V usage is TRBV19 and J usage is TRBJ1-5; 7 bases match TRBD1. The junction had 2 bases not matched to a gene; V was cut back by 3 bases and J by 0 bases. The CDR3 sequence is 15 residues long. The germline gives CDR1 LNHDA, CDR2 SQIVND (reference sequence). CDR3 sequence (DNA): TGTGCCAGTAGTATGGGGACAGCTAGCAATCAGCCCCAGCATTTT. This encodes CASSMGTASNQPQHF. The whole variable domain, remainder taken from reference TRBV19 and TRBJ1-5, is DGGITQSPKYLFRKEGQNVTLSCEQNLNHDAMYWYRQDPGQGLRLIYYSQIVNDFQKGDIAEGYSVSREKKESFPLTVTSAQKNPTAFYLCASSMGTASNQPQHFGDGTRLSIL.